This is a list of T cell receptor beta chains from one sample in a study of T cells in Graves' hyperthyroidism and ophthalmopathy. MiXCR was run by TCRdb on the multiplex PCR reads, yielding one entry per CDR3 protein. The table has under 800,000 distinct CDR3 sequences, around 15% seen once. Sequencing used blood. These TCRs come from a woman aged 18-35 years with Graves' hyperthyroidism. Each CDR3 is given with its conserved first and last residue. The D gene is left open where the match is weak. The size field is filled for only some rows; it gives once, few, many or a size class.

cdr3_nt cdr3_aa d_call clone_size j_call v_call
TGTGCCACCAGTGAAGGGATTGCGGGGGCTCGGAATGGCTACACCTTC CATSEGIAGARNGYTF NA many TRBJ1-2 TRBV24-1
TGCGCCAGCAGCTTAGATACTGCTAACTATGGCTACACCTTC CASSLDTANYGYTF NA few TRBJ1-2 TRBV5-1
TGTGCCAGCAGGCGGGACAGCACCTCCTACGAGCAGTACTTC CASRRDSTSYEQYF NA many TRBJ2-7 TRBV6-1
TGTGCCAGCAGCCCCGCGGGCGCAGATACGCAGTATTTT CASSPAGADTQYF NA few TRBJ2-3 TRBV7-3
TGTGCCAGCAGTAACATCCGCGAGCAGTTCTTC CASSNIREQFF NA many TRBJ2-1 TRBV28
TGTGCCAGCAGCTTGAGCGGATACCTAAGCTCCTACGAGCAGTACTTC CASSLSGYLSSYEQYF NA NA TRBJ2-7 TRBV7-9
TGCAGCGTTGAGAGAAGGATGAACACTGAAGCTTTCTTT CSVERRMNTEAFF NA many TRBJ1-1 TRBV29-1
TGTGCCAGCAGCCAGGACCGGACCCCACCTAGGGCGCAGTACTTC CASSQDRTPPRAQYF NA many TRBJ2-7 TRBV3-1
TGTGCCAGCAGACACTCGACTAGCGGGAGTTACAATGAGCAGTTCTTC CASRHSTSGSYNEQFF TRBD2 many TRBJ2-1 TRBV27
TGTGCCTGGAGTACGGCTAGCTACGAGCAGTACTTC CAWSTASYEQYF NA many TRBJ2-7 TRBV30
TGTGCCAGCAGACACCTGAGCGGGAGGGTGGGGGAGACCCAGTACTTC CASRHLSGRVGETQYF TRBD2 few TRBJ2-5 TRBV6-2/TRBV6-3
TGTGCCAGCAGTGAGGCCAGGGGGGTCTATAGCAATCAGCCCCAGCATTTT CASSEARGVYSNQPQHF TRBD1 many TRBJ1-5 TRBV2
TGTGCCACCAGTGAAACGGGACAGGGTATCCCTTATGGCTACACCTTC CATSETGQGIPYGYTF TRBD1 many TRBJ1-2 TRBV24-1
TGTGCCAGCAGGCCGGCGCCAAGGGCAGGCTATTCGAACACCGGGGAGCTGTTTTTT CASRPAPRAGYSNTGELFF NA NA TRBJ2-2 TRBV6-1
TGCAGTGCTAGAAATCCGGTAGTTGTGAACACTGAAGCTTTCTTT CSARNPVVVNTEAFF NA many TRBJ1-1 TRBV20-1
TGTGCCAGCAGTCCTATACTAGCGGGAGGGGAGACCCAGTACTTC CASSPILAGGETQYF TRBD2 NA TRBJ2-5 TRBV12-3/TRBV12-4